A single sample is the source of the 2 T cell receptor beta chains below, sequenced in a study of cytomegalovirus exposure and HLA in healthy donors. Repertoires were generated with immunoSEQ multiplex PCR, while TCRdb's copy carries only in-frame clones and drops some. The sample lists fewer than 150,000 clones, 70% to 85% occurring once. Sequencing used PBMCs. These receptor sequences come from a man in his thirties or forties in good health and CMV-seropositive.

This clone was seen a single time. The chain joins TRBV4-2 to TRBJ2-5; 9 nucleotides match TRBD2. The V gene's germline CDR1 is LGHNA and CDR2 YNFKEQ. CDR3 length equals 18 residues. V dropped 0 bases and J dropped 5; count of bases not matched to a gene: 13. The CDR3 nucleotides read TGTGCCAGCAGCCAAGATTCTGGGGCGGGGGGGCCGTCGGAGACCCAGTACTTC. Protein: CASSQDSGAGGPSETQYF.

This clone was observed a few times. V gene TRBV7-9 combines with J gene TRBJ1-1, with a tentative D call TRBD1 (6 bases). The germline V gene encodes CDR1 SEHNR and CDR2 FQNEAQ (reference sequence). The CDR3 contains 16 residues. Trimming pared 4 bases from V and 6 bases from J, leaving 21 bases between. This chain's CDR3 is CASSSRRGAFGAEAFF. As DNA, the CDR3 is TGTGCCAGCAGCTCCCGTCGGGGGGCCTTTGGCGCTGAAGCTTTCTTT.